Below, 5 T cell receptor beta chains from the same sample are listed, as sequenced in a study of blood T cell repertoires in COVID-19. Sequencing used immunoSEQ multiplex PCR; TCRdb keeps in-frame clones, though not all of them. The data hold 50,000 to 70,000 clones, with 78% observed a single time. Sequencing was carried out using peripheral blood. All receptors come from a human donor in a cohort sampled during active COVID-19.

V and J are TRBV7-9 and TRBJ2-1; the match to TRBD2 covers 7 bases. The CDR3 is made up of 15 amino acids. After removal of 8 bases from V and 3 bases from J, the junction contained 10 bases not matched to a gene. The V gene's germline CDR1 is SEHNR and CDR2 FQNEAQ (reference sequence). The CDR3 region has the DNA TGTGCCAGCTTGGGGGGGGACTACCACTACAATGAGCAGTTCTTC. Protein sequence: CASLGGDYHYNEQFF. Looking up the rest from reference TRBV7-9 and TRBJ2-1 gives the full variable domain: DTGVSQNPRHKITKRGQNVTFRCDPISEHNRLYWYRQTLGQGPEFLTYFQNEAQLEKSRLLSDRFSAERPKGSFSTLEIQRTEQGDSAMYLCASLGGDYHYNEQFFGPGTRLTVL.

The chain links TRBV29-1 to TRBJ2-7, with a possible D match to TRBD1 (6 bases). V was cut by 1 base and J by 3 bases, with 22 bases left in between. Germline CDR1 is SQVTM and CDR2 is ANQGSEA. The CDR3 sequence is 17 residues long. The CDR3 DNA is TGCAGCGTTGAAGCTCTAAAACCCGGACAGCTACTCTACGAGCAGTACTTC. It translates to CSVEALKPGQLLYEQYF.

J is TRBJ2-7 and V is TRBV11-2; 13 bases map to TRBD2. With V trimmed by 4 bases and J by 4 bases, 1 base remained unmatched. This CDR3 comprises 14 residues. Germline assignment: CDR1 SGHAT and CDR2 FQNNGV. The CDR3 is CASSWTSGRYEQYF. The CDR3 DNA follows: TGTGCCAGCAGCTGGACTAGCGGGAGATACGAGCAGTACTTC. Full variable domain (rest looked up from reference TRBV11-2 and TRBJ2-7): EAGVAQSPRYKIIEKRQSVAFWCNPISGHATLYWYQQILGQGPKLLIQFQNNGVVDDSQLPKDRFSAERLKGVDSTLKIQPAKLEDSAVYLCASSWTSGRYEQYFGPGTRLTVT.

V gene TRBV27 combines with J gene TRBJ2-7; 9 nucleotides align to TRBD1. The V gene end was trimmed by 5 bases and the J gene end by 4 bases; junction bases not matched to a gene: 9. Germline V gene lookup returns CDR1 MNHEY and CDR2 SMNVEV (reference sequence). This CDR3 has 15 residues. CDR3 bases: TGTGCCAGCAGTCCTCGGACAGGGGCGATATACGAGCAGTACTTC. Protein sequence: CASSPRTGAIYEQYF.

In DNA form, the CDR3 reads TGTGCCAGCTCACCCCAAGGACAGGGTATCTCTGGAAACACCATATATTTT. Its protein product is CASSPQGQGISGNTIYF. This chain joins TRBV18 and TRBJ1-3; 8 nucleotides line up with TRBD1. CDR3 size: 17 residues. The V segment lost 3 bases and the J segment 0 bases; nucleotides outside the gene matches: 7. The germline V gene has CDR1 KGHSH and CDR2 LQKENI.